Presented here are 5 T cell receptor beta chains from one specimen sequenced in a study of T cells after yellow fever vaccination. TCRdb ran MiXCR on the 5' RACE reads and lists one entry per CDR3 protein. This sample has about 340,000 distinct CDR3 sequences, with 8.5% to 9% found just once. Material: PBMCs, obtained on the day of the first yellow fever vaccination. The receptor set was obtained from a young man who received the YFV17D yellow fever vaccine.

This chain links TRBV4-2 with TRBJ1-5; D not certain. Trimming removed 0 bases from V and 0 bases from J, with 9 bases in between. The CDR3 consists of 16 residues. CDR1 is LGHNA and CDR2 is YNFKEQ in the germline V gene. The CDR3 coding sequence is TGTGCCAGCAGCCAAGAGTACACCTATAGCAATCAGCCCCAGCATTTT. It encodes CASSQEYTYSNQPQHF.

This clonotype appeared a few times. This chain uses TRBV20-1 with TRBJ2-1, with no clear D. The V gene lost 0 bases and the J gene lost 0 bases, with 12 bases spanning the gap. CDR3 length: 16 residues. CDR1 is DFQATT and CDR2 is SNEGSKA in the germline V gene (reference sequence). The CDR3 spells CSARDLMLSSYNEQFF. CDR3 in DNA: TGCAGTGCTAGAGATCTTATGCTGAGCTCCTACAATGAGCAGTTCTTC.

This clonotype was counted between two and nine times. V gene TRBV4-3 combines with J gene TRBJ2-5, with D possibly matching TRBD2 (5 bases). The CDR3 consists of 16 residues. Looked up from germline, CDR1 is LGHNA and CDR2 is YSLEER. V shed 1 base and J shed 5 bases, with 17 bases lying between them. The CDR3 sequence is CASSQVAVSERETQYF. CDR3 DNA: TGCGCCAGCAGCCAAGTTGCGGTTAGCGAGAGGGAGACCCAGTACTTC.

This clonotype was counted a few times. This chain joins TRBV6-2 or TRBV6-3 and TRBJ1-6; unclear D gene. The CDR3 runs 13 residues. Germline CDR1 MNHEY, CDR2 SVGEGT. The germline V and J ends were trimmed by 2 bases and 4 bases, with 3 bases remaining between them. CDR3 sequence reads: CASSYQYNSPLHF. The DNA of the CDR3 is TGTGCCAGCAGTTACCAGTATAATTCACCCCTCCACTTT.

This chain uses TRBV20-1 with TRBJ2-2; 8 bases fit TRBD2. J gave up 0 bases and V 6 bases, and 3 bases lay outside the gene matches. Germline V lookup: CDR1 DFQATT, CDR2 SNEGSKA (reference sequence). This CDR3 is 14 amino acids long. The CDR3 region has the DNA TGCAGTGCCCCGGGACTAGCGAACACCGGGGAGCTGTTTTTT. Encoded protein: CSAPGLANTGELFF.